What follows are 25 T cell receptor beta chains derived from one specimen sequenced in a study of shared T cell receptors in the human thymus. Only in-frame clones appear in the TCRdb table, and some are missing; sequencing was by immunoSEQ multiplex PCR. The data hold hundreds of thousands of clones, with approximately 87% observed a single time. These same data were also listed under a study on human thymus T cells.

The specimen was thymocytes. These receptors came from a boy in the first two years of life with a congenital heart defect.

The J gene is TRBJ2-7, the V gene TRBV18; tentative D call: TRBD1 (6 bases). The V gene lost 6 bases and the J gene lost 0 bases, with 15 bases spanning the gap. The length of the CDR3 is 15 residues. The germline V gene encodes CDR1 KGHSH and CDR2 LQKENI. Here the CDR3 DNA reads TGTGCCAGCTCCCTAGGACAGTACCGCTCCTACGAGCAGTACTTC. This gives the protein CASSLGQYRSYEQYF. The variable domain in full, with the rest retrieved from reference TRBV18 and TRBJ2-7, is NAGVMQNPRHLVRRRGQEARLRCSPMKGHSHVYWYRQLPEEGLKFMVYLQKENIIDESGMPKERFSAEFPKEGPSILRIQQVVRGDSAAYFCASSLGQYRSYEQYFGPGTRLTVT.

The rearrangement links TRBV15 to TRBJ2-7; TRBD1 aligns across 7 bases. Germline CDR1 and CDR2: LNHNV and YYDKDF (reference sequence). The CDR3 is made up of 15 amino acids. After removal of 0 bases from V and 2 bases from J, the junction contained 4 bases not matched to a gene. The CDR3 bases are TGTGCCACCAGCAGAGAAGGGGGCTCCCCCTACGAGCAGTACTTC. This codes for CATSREGGSPYEQYF.

Only one count was recorded for this clone. The V and J genes are TRBV5-8 and TRBJ2-7; D possibly corresponds to TRBD1 (6 bases). CDR1 is SGHTS, CDR2 YDEGEE, per germline. The CDR3 spans 14 residues. Trimming removed 4 bases at V and 3 bases at J, with 14 bases between. This CDR3 reads CASSRRKQGYEQYF. The CDR3 DNA sequence: TGTGCCAGCAGCCGAAGAAAACAGGGCTACGAGCAGTACTTC.

This clone has only a few counts. This chain uses TRBV19 with TRBJ1-1; D uncertain. Trimming left V 7 bases short and J 2 bases short, with 14 bases between. This CDR3 is built from 14 residues. In germline, CDR1 is LNHDA, CDR2 SQIVND (reference sequence). The CDR3 loop is CASKAGNRNTEAFF. As DNA, the CDR3 is TGTGCCAGTAAGGCGGGGAACCGAAACACTGAAGCTTTCTTT.

J is TRBJ2-2 and V is TRBV7-9; D possibly corresponds to TRBD1 (6 bases). Germline lookup yields CDR1 SEHNR and CDR2 FQNEAQ (reference sequence). Trimming stripped 0 bases from V and 6 bases from J, with 11 bases between. The CDR3 runs 15 residues. CDR3: CASSLAYGQSGELFF. The CDR3 nucleotides read TGTGCCAGCAGCTTAGCGTACGGACAGTCCGGGGAGCTGTTTTTT.

V gene TRBV15 combines with J gene TRBJ1-5; TRBD1 might be the D (5 bases). CDR1 is LNHNV, CDR2 YYDKDF, per germline (reference sequence). The length of the CDR3 is 16 residues. Trimming took 1 base from V and 4 from J, leaving 14 bases between them. The CDR3 loop reads CATSRAKDNVNQPQHF. The CDR3, as DNA: TGTGCCACCAGCAGAGCAAAGGACAATGTGAATCAGCCCCAGCATTTT.

The J gene is TRBJ1-5, the V gene TRBV4-1; 8 bases are a match to TRBD1. The CDR3 has 16 residues. Unmatched junction bases numbered 8, after V lost 3 bases and J lost 4 bases. The germline V gene has CDR1 MGHRA and CDR2 YSYEKL. The CDR3: CASSQSLDRGNQPQHF. CDR3 DNA sequence: TGCGCCAGCAGCCAGTCGTTAGACAGGGGTAATCAGCCCCAGCATTTT.

The genes are TRBV28 and TRBJ1-2; TRBD1 is a possible D gene (6 bases). Between the trimmed V and J ends, which lost 5 bases and 6 bases, there was a span of 22 bases. The CDR3 length is 16 residues. Germline V lookup: CDR1 MDHEN, CDR2 SYDVKM. The CDR3 loop is CASSTKQGPAADGYTF. In nucleotides, the CDR3 is TGTGCCAGCAGTACTAAACAGGGCCCAGCTGCGGATGGCTACACCTTC.

The chain has TRBV6-1 and TRBJ1-5, with D tentatively TRBD1 (5 bases). V was pared by 6 bases and J by 0 bases, with 6 bases between. The CDR3 spans 13 residues. Germline V gene lookup returns CDR1 MNHNS and CDR2 SASEGT. This chain's CDR3 is CASRGGSNQPQHF. CDR3 in DNA: TGTGCCAGCAGGGGGGGTAGCAATCAGCCCCAGCATTTT.

The gene calls are TRBV6-1 and TRBJ1-2; D is perhaps TRBD1 (6 bases). This CDR3 contains 12 residues. V was cut by 6 bases and J by 7 bases, with 12 bases left in between. Germline V gives CDR1 MNHNS, CDR2 SASEGT. DNA for the CDR3: TGTGCCAGCAGCGGAGGACAGTGTGGCTACACCTTC. This translates into CASSGGQCGYTF.

This rearrangement joins TRBV7-8 to TRBJ1-1, with D uncertain. Germline-derived CDR1 and CDR2 are SGHVS and FQNEAQ. The CDR3 consists of 14 residues. The germline V and J ends were trimmed by 1 base and 0 bases, with 6 bases remaining between them. DNA of the CDR3: TGTGCCAGCAGCTTAGAGACTATGAACACTGAAGCTTTCTTT. Translated: CASSLETMNTEAFF.

The chain has TRBV4-3 and TRBJ1-4; D is ambiguous. The germline V gene encodes CDR1 LGHNA and CDR2 YSLEER. The CDR3 is 14 amino acids. V dropped 1 base and J dropped 10 bases, with 13 bases sitting between them. CDR3 residues: CASSQVGLGGKLFF. For the CDR3, the DNA is TGCGCCAGCAGCCAAGTTGGACTGGGAGGAAAACTGTTTTTT.

This clone was recorded a few times. The chain carries TRBV30 and TRBJ2-5, with 7 positions matching TRBD2. CDR1 and CDR2 from the germline V gene are GTSNPN and SVGIG (reference sequence). V was pared by 0 bases and J by 5 bases, with 9 bases of the junction left unmatched. The CDR3 extends over 15 amino acids. For the CDR3, the DNA is TGTGCCTGGAGTGTGTCGGCGGGAGATGAGGAGACCCAGTACTTC. This translates into CAWSVSAGDEETQYF.

V and J are TRBV28 and TRBJ2-1; 8 positions match TRBD1. The CDR3 runs to 15 residues. V was pared by 7 bases and J by 1 base, with 6 bases of the junction left unmatched. In germline, CDR1 is MDHEN, CDR2 SYDVKM. In nucleotides, the CDR3 is TGTGCCAGCAACTTCGGACAGGGTTCCTACAATGAGCAGTTCTTC. This sequence encodes CASNFGQGSYNEQFF.

The CDR3 region has the DNA TGTGCAAGTCGCGTAGACAGGGGGCGAGGCACTGAAGCTTTCTTT. It specifies CASRVDRGRGTEAFF. The chain carries TRBV12-2 and TRBJ1-1; the D call in the table, TRBD1, was not verified against the DNA. TRBV12-2 is tagged as a pseudogene. This CDR3 contains 15 residues.

Only a few counts were recorded for this clone. The chain joins TRBV11-2 to TRBJ1-1, with 8 bases identical to TRBD1. V lost 5 bases to trimming and J lost 4 bases; unmatched junction nucleotides: 6. There are 14 residues in the CDR3. Looked up from germline, CDR1 is SGHAT and CDR2 is FQNNGV. The CDR3 DNA sequence: TGTGCCAGCAGCCCCCCCACAGGGGGCACTGAAGCTTTCTTT. Translated: CASSPPTGGTEAFF.

This chain links TRBV7-2 with TRBJ1-1; TRBD1 aligns across 11 bases. The germline CDR1 and CDR2 sequences are SGHTA and FQGNSA. The V segment lost 4 bases and the J segment 1 base; nucleotides outside the gene matches: 2. The CDR3 spans 15 residues. In DNA, the CDR3 is TGTGCCAGCAGCTGGACAGGGGGCACGAACACTGAAGCTTTCTTT. It encodes CASSWTGGTNTEAFF.

V and J are TRBV5-6 and TRBJ1-4; the match to TRBD1 covers 7 bases. V shed 2 bases, J shed 4 bases, and the junction held 8 bases outside the gene matches. This CDR3 comprises 16 residues. Per the germline V gene, CDR1 is SGHDT and CDR2 is YYEEEE. The CDR3 DNA reads as TGTGCCAGCAGCTTAGGACGGGACAGTCTTAATGAAAAACTGTTTTTT. Its translation: CASSLGRDSLNEKLFF.

This clone was seen a handful of times. The rearrangement joins TRBV16 to TRBJ1-1; 9 bases are shared with TRBD1. The germline V gene has CDR1 KGHSY and CDR2 FQNENV. V lost 0 bases, J lost 3 bases, and 8 bases stayed unmatched. The CDR3 contains 17 residues. The CDR3 nucleotides read TGTGCCAGCAGCCAATCTAGGGACAGGGTTAATGACACTGAAGCTTTCTTT. It codes for CASSQSRDRVNDTEAFF.

V is TRBV15 and J is TRBJ2-3; maybe TRBD2 (6 bases). This CDR3 contains 11 residues. CDR1 and CDR2 (germline): LNHNV, YYDKDF (reference sequence). The CDR3 protein is CAVGGPDTQYF. The CDR3 DNA sequence: TGTGCGGTCGGAGGGCCAGATACGCAGTATTTT.

This clone was found a few times. The DNA of the CDR3 is TGTGCCAGTAGTATACTCCCTAGCGGGACGACAGATACGCAGTATTTT. Protein product: CASSILPSGTTDTQYF. This sequence joins TRBV19 and TRBJ2-3; 9 nucleotides align to TRBD2. CDR1 is LNHDA, CDR2 SQIVND, per germline (reference sequence). With 2 bases clipped from V and 3 bases from J, the junction kept 6 bases outside the gene matches. The CDR3 extends over 16 amino acids.

The rearrangement uses TRBV2 and TRBJ1-3; possibly TRBD1 for D (5 bases). The CDR3 length is 14 residues. Trimming took off 8 bases at V and 0 bases at J, with 11 bases between the two ends. Germline assignment: CDR1 SNHLY and CDR2 FYNNEI. The CDR3 nucleotides are TGTGCCAGCCGGGACGGGAGCTCTGGAAACACCATATATTTT. Amino acid sequence: CASRDGSSGNTIYF.

This clone has more than one count but fewer than ten. The V and J genes are TRBV4-1 and TRBJ1-5; possible D gene TRBD1, 6 bases. V lost 3 bases and J 6 bases, leaving 15 bases between the germline ends. CDR1 and CDR2 from the germline V gene are MGHRA and YSYEKL. CDR3 length: 15 amino acids. The CDR3 region is CASSQVQGAPQPQHF. The CDR3 region has the DNA TGCGCCAGCAGCCAGGTACAGGGAGCCCCTCAGCCCCAGCATTTT.

The V gene is TRBV7-2, the J gene TRBJ2-3, with a weak D call TRBD2 (7 bases). Germline values: CDR1 SGHTA, CDR2 FQGNSA. Trimming cost V 3 bases and J 2 bases, with 15 bases left between them. The CDR3 length is 16 residues. CDR3 loop: CASSFLRGGATDTQYF. In nucleotides, the CDR3 is TGTGCCAGCAGCTTTCTGAGGGGGGGTGCCACAGATACGCAGTATTTT.

The chain links TRBV7-2 to TRBJ2-7, with 10 bases matching TRBD1. CDR1 is SGHTA, CDR2 FQGNSA, per germline. V was pared by 5 bases and J by 0 bases, with 7 bases of the junction left unmatched. The CDR3 is 16 amino acids. The CDR3 sequence: CASSIKDRGISYEQYF. The CDR3 nucleotides read TGTGCCAGCAGCATAAAGGACAGGGGGATCTCCTACGAGCAGTACTTC.